These 7 T cell receptor beta chains came from one sample sequenced in a study of blood T cell repertoires in COVID-19. Sequenced by immunoSEQ multiplex PCR; TCRdb stores in-frame clones only, minus some. The repertoire holds about 300,000 clones, with 70% to 90% as singletons. Material: PBMCs or T cells enriched from blood (not recorded which). The receptors were gathered from a young woman who had recovered from COVID-19.

This chain connects TRBV11-2 to TRBJ1-4, with D possibly being TRBD1 (6 bases). This CDR3 is 15 amino acids long. The germline gives CDR1 SGHAT, CDR2 FQNNGV. Trimming left V 2 bases short and J 8 bases short, with 15 bases between. The CDR3 nucleotides are TGTGCCAGCAGCTTATTCCGGGACCAGGGGGAAAAACTGTTTTTT. Residues: CASSLFRDQGEKLFF.

The chain has TRBV6-6 and TRBJ1-1, with D perhaps TRBD1 (6 bases). The V and J ends lost 5 bases and 0 bases respectively, with 19 bases between them. Germline-derived CDR1 and CDR2 are MNHNY and SVGAGI (reference sequence). The CDR3 spans 17 residues. The CDR3 DNA follows: TGTGCCAGCAGTCCCCCCAGGGGAAGGAGGATGAACACTGAAGCTTTCTTT. Protein sequence: CASSPPRGRRMNTEAFF.

This clone has just one count. V usage is TRBV30 and J usage is TRBJ2-7, with D possibly being TRBD1 (5 bases). This CDR3 has 13 amino acids. With 2 bases removed from V and 3 bases from J, the gap between germline ends came to 11 bases. CDR1 and CDR2 from the germline V gene are GTSNPN and SVGIG (reference sequence). The CDR3 bases are TGTGCCTGGAGTAATGGTAGGGGCTACGAGCAGTACTTC. The encoded protein is CAWSNGRGYEQYF.

This clone was counted between two and nine times. The V gene is TRBV3-1 (or the pseudogene TRBV3-2), the J gene TRBJ1-3; a weak D match, TRBD1 (6 bases). The CDR3 runs 15 residues. Trimming left V 1 base short and J 5 bases short, with 12 bases between. Germline loops: CDR1 LGHDT, CDR2 YNNKEL (reference sequence). CDR3 residues: CASSQGTGRRNTIYF. The CDR3 DNA follows: TGTGCCAGCAGCCAAGGTACAGGGCGCAGAAACACCATATATTTT.

The chain joins TRBV11-2 to TRBJ1-6, with D hard to call. The V end was cut by 0 bases, the J end by 13 bases, with 10 bases between. Germline values: CDR1 SGHAT, CDR2 FQNNGV. CDR3 length: 13 amino acids. The CDR3 nucleotides read TGTGCCAGCAGCTTAGATCTGCCCCGGCCCCTCCACTTT. It yields the protein CASSLDLPRPLHF.

Turning to this clone: The junction does not match germline at one end; this may be a read error. This chain joins TRBV24-1 and TRBJ2-2; 10 bases fit TRBD1. The CDR3 extends over 15 amino acids. CDR1 is KGHDR and CDR2 is SFDVKD in the germline V gene. CDR3 DNA sequence: TGTGCCACCAGTGCTTTGACAGGGGGCCCCCGGGAGCTGTTTTTT. Its translation is CATSALTGGPRELFF.

The chain links TRBV2 to TRBJ1-5, with 8 bases lining up with TRBD1. V lost 6 bases, J lost 3 bases, and 4 bases stayed unmatched. CDR3 length: 14 amino acids. Germline CDR1 SNHLY, CDR2 FYNNEI. The CDR3 nucleotides read TGTGCCAGCAGCGCAGGGGGCCCCAATCAGCCCCAGCATTTT. It specifies CASSAGGPNQPQHF.